This T cell receptor (beta chain) was identified during a study of Graves' ophthalmopathy and Graves' hyperthyroidism. The length of the CDR3 is 13 residues. Trimming pared 1 base from V and 2 bases from J, leaving 6 bases between. Germline CDR1 is LNHDA and CDR2 is SQIVND (reference sequence). Ten or more counts support this clonotype. The study excluded patients with other autoimmune diseases, uncontrolled infections, pregnancy or lactation. Amplification of TCR beta CDR3 regions used RNA transcripts. HTBI-primed first-round RT-PCR preceded second-round multiplex PCR. TCRdb redid the calling of the multiplex PCR reads with MiXCR, one entry per CDR3 protein. Among 200,000 to 250,000 distinct CDR3 sequences, around 28% were seen once, and the ten largest hold approximately 9.6%.

The chain links TRBV19 to TRBJ2-7; D is unresolved. Sequenced sample: peripheral blood. The receptor was isolated from a man in his fifties or sixties with Graves' ophthalmopathy. In DNA, the CDR3 is TGTGCCAGTAGTATAGGGGAAGCCTACGAGCAGTACTTC. Amino acids: CASSIGEAYEQYF.